This T cell receptor beta chain was retrieved from a study of CD8 T cells in Susac syndrome. Study-level findings and limits: It was acknowledged in the study that the number of individuals who were included in its TCR sequencing and HLA analysis was relatively small.

Reverse transcription used roughly 0.5 to 1 ug RNA and random hexamers. Using its own MiXCR run on the immunoSEQ multiplex PCR reads, TCRdb lists one record per CDR3 protein. This table holds about 210,000 distinct CDR3 sequences, roughly 93% found once. This CDR3 region has 13 residues. Germline CDR1 is MNHNS and CDR2 is SASEGT. V was clipped by 8 bases and J by 2 bases, with 11 bases between them. This clonotype has a single count. As yet, its antigen is unknown. Sequencing of TCR beta, carried out with a high-throughput approach, was applied to CD8+ and CD4+ T cells from the blood. TEMRA cells were enriched by FACS, while CD8+ and CD4+ T cells were obtained through a negative isolation that was performed magnetically.

The clonotype comes from a human donor with Susac syndrome. The chain uses TRBV6-1 and TRBJ2-3, with no clear D. The material sequenced was CD4+ T cells from PBMCs. CDR3 bases: TGTGCCAGCGGAAGAAGGGACACAGATACGCAGTATTTT. Translated, it gives CASGRRDTDTQYF.